A single sample is the source of the 17 T cell receptor beta chains below, sequenced in a study of tumor-infiltrating lymphocytes in primary liver carcinoma. Starting material of around 460 ng total RNA yielded TCR beta cDNA via a constant-region primer. Modified slightly, ARM-PCR produced TCR beta libraries over three nested multiplex PCR rounds. PCR rounds one and two used TRBV1-TRBV30 forward primers with a C-beta reverse primer for around 9 cycles each. MiXCR was run by TCRdb on the multiplex PCR reads, yielding one entry per CDR3 protein. The sample includes 90,000 to 110,000 distinct CDR3 sequences, roughly 85% of them seen just once. RNA and DNA were co-extracted from 20-30 mg of unsorted bulk tissue. Sample: liver tumor tissue from sampling region 3. Subset defined: tumor region T3, left-lateral pole. These receptors all stem from a man in his forties or fifties with primary liver carcinoma and hepatitis B virus infection.

Of note for this clonotype: One junction end disagrees with the germline gene, perhaps due to a read error. The chain couples TRBV30 to TRBJ1-2; D is undetermined. Germline V lookup: CDR1 GTSNPN, CDR2 SVGIG (reference sequence). This CDR3 comprises 10 residues. This chain's CDR3 is CVWRNYGYIF. As DNA, the CDR3 is TGTGTCTGGAGGAACTATGGCTACATCTTC.

As regards this clonotype: One end of the junction fails to match germline, which may point to a read error. The chain carries TRBV4-1 and TRBJ2-1, with 7 positions matching TRBD2. This CDR3 has 16 amino acids. Germline assignment: CDR1 MGHRA and CDR2 YSYEKL. The CDR3 nucleotides read TGCGCTAGCAGCCAAGCGAGTGACGGGAGGTACAATGAGCAGTTCTTC. Translating gives CASSQASDGRYNEQFF.

The chain carries TRBV29-1 and TRBJ2-2; 7 bases fit TRBD1. Germline loops: CDR1 SQVTM, CDR2 ANQGSEA. This CDR3 contains 14 residues. V dropped 6 bases and J dropped 7; count of bases not matched to a gene: 11. CDR3 in DNA: TGCAGCGTCGTGACAGGGCGTCTGATCGGGGAGCTGTTTTTT. Translation gives CSVVTGRLIGELFF.

This clonotype was detected only once. The chain recombines TRBV28 with TRBJ2-5, with 7 bases fitting TRBD2. The J call may be incorrect, as the DNA end agrees better with TRBJ2-1. Germline CDR1 MDHEN, CDR2 SYDVKM. The CDR3 contains 13 residues. The CDR3 nucleotides are TGTGCCATCGAGGGAGGGACCCGGGAGACCCAGTTCTTC. It encodes CAIEGGTRETQFF.

Turning to this clonotype: One junction end does not reproduce the germline sequence, and a read error may be involved. The chain combines TRBV28 with TRBJ2-4; D not resolved. The CDR3 sequence is 11 residues long. CDR1 and CDR2 from the germline V gene are MDHEN and SYDVKM. CDR3 bases: TGTGCTAGCAATTCGGTATTTATTCAGTACTTC. This translates into CASNSVFIQYF.

Points on this clonotype: A read error may be the cause here, since a much bigger clone is one base away. The gene calls are TRBV7-2 and TRBJ2-5; a possible D gene is TRBD2 (5 bases). V shed 8 bases and J shed 1 base, with 11 bases lying between them. The CDR3 has 13 amino acids. Germline values: CDR1 SGHTA, CDR2 FQGNSA. CDR3 residues: CASVARGQETQYF. CDR3 nucleotides: TGTGCCAGCGTAGCGAGAGGCCAAGAGACCCAGTACTTC.

As for this clonotype: Compared with germline, one end of the junction differs, possibly owing to a read error. In nucleotides, the CDR3 is TGCACCAGCAGCTCCGCCGGGAGCTGGACAGATACACAGTTTTTT. Translated: CTSSSAGSWTDTQFF. The chain couples TRBV5-1 to TRBJ2-3, with D tentatively TRBD1 or TRBD2 (6 bases each). The CDR3 extends over 15 amino acids. Per germline, CDR1 SGHRS and CDR2 YFSETQ.

This clonotype was counted at least ten times. The chain recombines TRBV20-1 with TRBJ2-5, with D uncertain. Deletions cut 6 bases from V and 5 bases from J, with 10 bases between. The CDR3 has 11 amino acids. From germline, CDR1 is DFQATT and CDR2 SNEGSKA (reference sequence). In DNA form, the CDR3 reads TGCAGTGCATACAACTCGGAGACCCAGTACTTC. Translation gives CSAYNSETQYF.

The chain joins TRBV6-2 or TRBV6-3 to TRBJ2-1, with D hard to call. This CDR3 contains 14 residues. CDR1 is MNHEY, CDR2 SVGEGT, per germline. The CDR3 nucleotides read TGTGTCAACAGTTACCGAGACTCCTACAATGAGCAGTTCTTC. Protein: CVNSYRDSYNEQFF.

As regards this clonotype: An end of the junction differs from the germline gene, which may be a read error. The chain combines TRBV5-6 with TRBJ2-2; a weak D match, TRBD2 (5 bases). Germline CDR1 is SGHDT and CDR2 is YYEEEE. CDR3 length: 13 amino acids. CDR3 residues: CARSFANTGKLFF. The CDR3 DNA reads as TGTGCCAGAAGCTTCGCGAACACCGGGAAGCTGTTTTTT. The full variable domain, in which reference TRBV5-6 and TRBJ2-2 provide the parts outside the CDR3, is DAGVTQSPTHLIKTRGQQVTLRCSPKSGHDTVSWYQQALGQGPQFIFQYYEEEERQRGNFPDRFSGHQFPNYSSELNVNALLLGDSALYLCARSFANTGKLFFGEGSRLTVL.

Worth noting for this clonotype: The CDR3 carries no conserved terminal phenylalanine or tryptophan, so it likely arises from a read error. The genes are TRBV5-1 and TRBJ2-5; the D is unclear. Germline V gives CDR1 SGHRS, CDR2 YFSETQ. CDR3 size: 12 residues. In DNA, the CDR3 is TGCGCCAGGAGCTGGGACCAAGAGACCCAGTACTTA. This codes for CARSWDQETQYL.

Note on this clonotype: Given a much more abundant clone one base away, this may be a read error. This rearrangement joins TRBV7-3 to TRBJ2-2; 7 bases agree with TRBD1. Per germline, CDR1 SGHTA and CDR2 FQGTGA. CDR3 length: 14 residues. The CDR3 protein is CARSYSTGLGELFF. As DNA, the CDR3 is TGTGCCAGGAGCTACTCGACAGGGCTCGGGGAGCTGTTTTTT.

In regard to this clonotype: Possible read error: a much larger clone is one base away. The chain links TRBV19 to TRBJ1-5; D is uncertain. Trimming took off 5 bases at V and 6 bases at J, with 11 bases between the two ends. This CDR3 contains 13 residues. Germline CDR1 LNHDA, CDR2 SQIVND (reference sequence). CDR3 sequence: CASSSGFGQPQHF. The CDR3 bases are TGTGCCAGTAGTTCTGGATTCGGTCAGCCCCAGCATTTT. The full variable domain, with the rest looked up from reference TRBV19 and TRBJ1-5, is DGGITQSPKYLFRKEGQNVTLSCEQNLNHDAMYWYRQDPGQGLRLIYYSQIVNDFQKGDIAEGYSVSREKKESFPLTVTSAQKNPTAFYLCASSSGFGQPQHFGDGTRLSIL.

To note about this clonotype: Sequence at one end of the junction differs from germline and may be a read error. This chain joins TRBV7-9 and TRBJ2-7; D tentatively reads TRBD1 or TRBD2 (5 bases each). Germline V gene sequence: CDR1 SEHNR, CDR2 FQNEAQ (reference sequence). This CDR3 comprises 14 residues. Written as DNA, the CDR3 is TGTTCCAGCGGCAGATCCGCGGCAGGGTCCGAGCAGTACTTC. It specifies CSSGRSAAGSEQYF.

Worth noting for this clonotype: It may be a read error: a sequence one base away is much more abundant. V and J are TRBV25-1 and TRBJ2-5; TRBD2 agrees at 7 bases. The CDR3 runs to 14 residues. The germline V gene has CDR1 MGHDK and CDR2 SYGVNS. The CDR3 DNA sequence: TGTGCCAGCAGTAGGGGACTATTACAAGAGACCCAGTGCTTC. Its translation: CASSRGLLQETQCF.

Many counts were recorded for this clonotype. The chain is built from TRBV13 and TRBJ1-2; no clear D. The V and J ends lost 4 bases and 4 bases respectively, with 10 bases between them. Germline V gene data show CDR1 as PRHDT and CDR2 as FYEKMQ (reference sequence). The CDR3 length is 13 residues. The CDR3 region has the DNA TGTGCCAGCAGCTCCCCCGAAGCCTATGGCTACACCTTC. It encodes CASSSPEAYGYTF.

As concerns this clonotype: Relative to the germline gene, one junction end is altered; a read error may explain this. The chain combines TRBV6-5 with TRBJ2-5; 8 bases align to TRBD1. In germline, CDR1 is MNHEY, CDR2 SVGAGI. The CDR3 loop spans 16 amino acids. CDR3 amino acids: CASRPQLSGGGETQYF. The CDR3 nucleotides are TGTGCCAGCAGGCCCCAGCTCTCAGGGGGCGGGGAGACACAGTACTTC.